The rows below give T cell receptor beta chains drawn from one sample of a study of blood T cell repertoires in COVID-19. Profiled with immunoSEQ multiplex PCR; TCRdb holds only in-frame clones, not every one. The top ten hold approximately 1.5% of the sample, which has more than 350,000 clones, 88% seen once. Sequenced input: PBMCs or T cells enriched from blood (not recorded which). Source of these receptors: a woman aged 18-30 years who had been exposed to COVID-19. Both conserved end residues are part of each CDR3. The order of the fields is clone size, D gene, J gene, V gene, CDR3 protein, CDR3 DNA. D genes are given only for firm matches. The listing skips clone size in some rows; elsewhere it reads once, few, many or a size class.

.,.,TRBJ2-1,TRBV11-3,CASSLGRRDKGSYNEQFF,TGTGCCAGCAGCTTAGGACGCCGGGACAAGGGCTCCTACAATGAGCAGTTCTTC
.,TRBD1,TRBJ1-1,TRBV18,CASSPLDRGRTEAFF,TGTGCCAGCTCACCCTTAGACAGGGGGCGAACTGAAGCTTTCTTT
few,.,TRBJ2-7,TRBV20-1,CSADLEAEQYF,TGCAGTGCTGATTTAGAGGCCGAGCAGTACTTC
.,TRBD1,TRBJ2-1,TRBV18,CASSPNPDRGSYNEQFF,TGTGCCAGCTCACCAAACCCGGACAGGGGCTCCTACAATGAGCAGTTCTTC
.,.,TRBJ1-1,TRBV5-3,CARILKEAFF,TGTGCCAGAATCCTTAAGGAGGCTTTCTTT
.,.,TRBJ2-7,TRBV4-3,CASSQDAGGRDEQYF,TGCGCCAGCAGCCAAGATGCAGGGGGGCGGGACGAGCAGTACTTC
.,TRBD1,TRBJ1-4,TRBV19,CASSTRRRQGDPLNEKLFF,TGTGCCAGTAGTACCCGCCGACGACAGGGGGACCCCCTTAATGAAAAACTGTTTTTT
.,TRBD1,TRBJ2-5,TRBV24-1,CATSDSNRGKETQYF,TGTGCCACCAGTGATTCGAACAGGGGGAAAGAGACCCAGTACTTC
.,.,TRBJ1-5,TRBV19,CASSPNNQPQHF,TGTGCCAGTAGTCCCAACAATCAGCCCCAGCATTTT
.,.,TRBJ2-2,TRBV4-1,CASSQGNYTGELFF,TGCGCCAGCAGCCAAGGAAACTACACCGGGGAGCTGTTTTTT
.,TRBD1,TRBJ1-4,TRBV5-1,CASSLATGGLGEKLFF,TGCGCCAGCAGCTTGGCAACAGGGGGCTTGGGTGAAAAACTGTTTTTT
.,.,TRBJ2-7,TRBV28,CASSFLAGSYEQYF,TGTGCCAGCAGTTTTCTCGCGGGTTCCTACGAGCAGTACTTC
few,.,TRBJ2-3,TRBV5-3,CARSLKRTRTDTQYF,TGTGCCAGAAGCTTAAAGCGGACCCGCACAGATACGCAGTATTTT
.,TRBD2,TRBJ2-1,TRBV24-1,CATSDRTSQHNEQFF,TGTGCCACCAGTGATCGGACTAGCCAGCACAATGAGCAGTTCTTC
.,TRBD1,TRBJ1-1,TRBV5-6,CASSLWDRGKTEAFF,TGTGCCAGCAGCTTGTGGGACAGGGGAAAAACTGAAGCTTTCTTT
.,TRBD2,TRBJ2-3,TRBV27,CASSFRRNSGASTDTQYF,TGTGCCAGCAGTTTCCGCCGTAATAGCGGGGCTAGCACAGATACGCAGTATTTT
.,.,TRBJ1-1,TRBV7-9,CASSLVQGGNTEAFF,TGTGCCAGCAGCTTAGTTCAGGGTGGAAACACTGAAGCTTTCTTT
.,.,TRBJ1-5,TRBV7-8,CASSPQGGNQPQHF,TGTGCCAGCAGCCCTCAGGGAGGGAATCAGCCCCAGCATTTT
once,.,TRBJ1-6,TRBV27,CASSDSELSYNSPLHF,TGTGCCAGCAGTGACAGCGAACTCTCCTATAATTCACCCCTCCACTTT
once,TRBD2,TRBJ2-1,TRBV3-1/TRBV3-2,CASSLGLAGKYNEQFF,TGTGCCAGCAGCCTGGGACTAGCGGGTAAATACAATGAGCAGTTCTTC
.,.,TRBJ2-2,TRBV5-6,CASSRPGDSNENTGELFF,TGTGCCAGCAGCCGACCAGGGGATTCAAATGAGAACACCGGGGAGCTGTTTTTT
.,TRBD1,TRBJ1-2,TRBV7-9,CASRQGDYGYTF,TGTGCCAGCAGGCAGGGGGACTATGGCTACACCTTC
.,.,TRBJ1-2,TRBV15,CATSRGRGPLSGYTF,TGTGCCACCAGCAGAGGGAGAGGGCCCCTATCCGGCTACACCTTC
once,.,TRBJ2-7,TRBV2,CASNLQGIWIYEQYF,TGTGCCAGCAACTTGCAGGGAATTTGGATTTACGAGCAGTACTTC
.,TRBD1,TRBJ2-1,TRBV7-9,CASSFSWSRDSYNEQFF,TGTGCCAGCAGCTTCTCCTGGTCCCGGGACAGCTACAATGAGCAGTTCTTC
.,.,TRBJ2-7,TRBV28,CASSLPVPKEAHEQYF,TGTGCCAGCAGCTTACCCGTGCCCAAAGAGGCCCACGAGCAGTACTTC
.,.,TRBJ2-7,TRBV28,CASSSQGREQYF,TGTGCCAGCAGTTCACAGGGGAGGGAGCAGTACTTC
.,.,TRBJ2-3,TRBV15,CATSRGLAEADTQYF,TGTGCCACCAGCAGAGGACTCGCCGAGGCAGATACGCAGTATTTT
.,.,TRBJ2-2,TRBV11-2,CASSRQTRISGELFF,TGTGCCAGCAGCCGACAAACTAGAATCTCCGGGGAGCTGTTTTTT
.,TRBD1,TRBJ2-5,TRBV19,CASSIDPPGQGAETQYF,TGTGCCAGTAGTATAGATCCTCCGGGACAGGGGGCAGAGACCCAGTACTTC
.,.,TRBJ1-1,TRBV15,CASRSGVNTEAFF,TGTGCCTCACGAAGCGGGGTCAACACTGAAGCTTTCTTT
.,TRBD2,TRBJ2-1,TRBV29-1,CSVAAGGFEQFF,TGCAGCGTTGCGGCGGGGGGGTTTGAGCAGTTCTTC
.,TRBD2,TRBJ2-1,TRBV7-2,CASSLGGGGAWYEQFF,TGTGCCAGCAGCTTAGGTGGCGGGGGGGCCTGGTACGAGCAGTTCTTC
once,TRBD1,TRBJ1-2,TRBV7-9,CASSDLGQGAYGYTF,TGTGCCAGCAGCGATTTGGGACAGGGGGCCTATGGCTACACCTTC
.,.,TRBJ2-7,TRBV2,CASIDRGGSDEQYF,TGTGCCAGCATTGACAGGGGAGGGTCGGACGAGCAGTACTTC
.,.,TRBJ2-7,TRBV7-9,CASSLENRALGF,TGTGCCAGCAGCCTAGAGAACAGGGCGCTGGGTTTC
.,TRBD2,TRBJ2-2,TRBV9,CASSPYTTSGGLNTGELFF,TGTGCCAGCAGCCCATATACGACTAGCGGGGGCTTGAACACCGGGGAGCTGTTTTTT
.,TRBD1,TRBJ2-5,TRBV29-1,CSGAGTGETQYF,TGCAGCGGGGCCGGGACAGGAGAGACCCAGTACTTC
.,TRBD1,TRBJ2-7,TRBV5-5,CASSLVGQAYEQYF,TGTGCCAGCAGCTTGGTAGGACAGGCTTACGAGCAGTACTTC
.,.,TRBJ1-5,TRBV12-1,CASSLKYGQFMNSNQPQHF,TGTGCCAGCAGCTTAAAATATGGACAGTTCATGAATAGCAATCAGCCCCAGCATTTT
.,TRBD1,TRBJ1-5,TRBV3-1/TRBV3-2,CASSQTGGGQPQHF,TGTGCCAGCAGCCAGACAGGGGGCGGTCAGCCCCAGCATTTT
.,TRBD2,TRBJ2-1,TRBV7-2,CASRPPSGDSYNEQFF,TGTGCCAGCAGACCCCCTAGCGGGGACTCCTACAATGAGCAGTTCTTC